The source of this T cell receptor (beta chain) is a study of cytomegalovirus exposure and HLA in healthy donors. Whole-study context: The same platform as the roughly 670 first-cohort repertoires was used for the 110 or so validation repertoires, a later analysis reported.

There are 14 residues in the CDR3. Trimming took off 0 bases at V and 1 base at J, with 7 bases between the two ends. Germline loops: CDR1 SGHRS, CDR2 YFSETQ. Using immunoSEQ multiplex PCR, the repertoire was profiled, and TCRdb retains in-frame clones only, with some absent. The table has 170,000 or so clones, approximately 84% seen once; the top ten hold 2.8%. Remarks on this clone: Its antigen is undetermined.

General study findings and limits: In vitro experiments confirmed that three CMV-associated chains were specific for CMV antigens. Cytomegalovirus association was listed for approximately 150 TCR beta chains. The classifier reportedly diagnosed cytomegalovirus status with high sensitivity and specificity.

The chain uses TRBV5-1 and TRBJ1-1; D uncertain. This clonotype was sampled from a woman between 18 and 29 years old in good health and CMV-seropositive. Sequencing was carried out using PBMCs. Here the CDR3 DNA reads TGCGCCAGCAGCTTGGATGGGCGGAACACTGAAGCTTTCTTT. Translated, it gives CASSLDGRNTEAFF.